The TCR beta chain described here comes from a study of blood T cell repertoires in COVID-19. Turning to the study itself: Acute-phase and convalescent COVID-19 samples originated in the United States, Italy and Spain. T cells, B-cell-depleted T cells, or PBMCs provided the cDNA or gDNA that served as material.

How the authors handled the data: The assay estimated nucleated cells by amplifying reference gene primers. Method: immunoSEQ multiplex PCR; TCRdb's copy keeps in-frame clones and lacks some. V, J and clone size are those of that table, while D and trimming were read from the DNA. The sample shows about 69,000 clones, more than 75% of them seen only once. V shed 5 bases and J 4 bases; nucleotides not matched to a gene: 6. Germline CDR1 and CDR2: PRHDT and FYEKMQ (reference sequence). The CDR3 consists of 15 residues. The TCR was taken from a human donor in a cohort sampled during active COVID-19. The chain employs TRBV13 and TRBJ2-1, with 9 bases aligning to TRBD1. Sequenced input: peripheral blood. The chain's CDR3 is CASSPGDRVYNEQFF. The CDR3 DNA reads TGTGCCAGCAGCCCGGGGGACAGGGTATACAATGAGCAGTTCTTC.